The clone carrying this T cell receptor beta chain was seen more than once but under ten times. This entry comes from a study of blood T cells in healthy people across ages. Together with a sample-barcoded 5' primer, a J-beta primer mix was included in a second PCR lasting about 6 to 11 cycles. The authors tagged each cDNA molecule using a template-switch adaptor with 12 random nucleotides. Via MiXCR, TCRdb re-called the 5' RACE reads, giving one row per CDR3 protein. This sample yields approximately 1,000,000 distinct CDR3 sequences, of which 40% to 45% are seen a single time; about 20% belongs to the top ten. This TCR derives from a woman in her sixties in good health. The material sequenced was blood.

The CDR3 bases are TGTGCCAGCAGCAAGGTTGCCCCTAGCACAGATACGCAGTATTTT. Its translation is CASSKVAPSTDTQYF. This chain connects TRBV21-1 to TRBJ2-3. TRBV21-1 is a documented pseudogene. This CDR3 is built from 15 residues.